This TCR beta chain comes out of a study of cytomegalovirus exposure and HLA in healthy donors. On this clone itself: Its specificity is not known.

The PCR made use of 60 Vbeta and 13 Jbeta primers. The protocol was immunoSEQ multiplex PCR, while the TCRdb copy is restricted to in-frame clones and leaves out a portion. The data contain 100,000 or so clones, roughly 80% of them singletons. The CDR3 sequence is 21 residues long. Study findings and constraints: Information on immune exposure was restricted to one variable (CMV serostatus). Despite most TCR sequences being rare, some public TCRs occurred in many donors. Prediction of most subjects' HLA-A and HLA-B alleles by TCR beta sequences was reportedly accurate.

Material for sequencing was PBMCs. This sequence joins TRBV12-2 and TRBJ2-7; the table's D call TRBD1 went unverified against the DNA. TRBV12-2 has pseudogene status. This receptor was obtained from a man aged 40-49 years in good health and CMV-seronegative. This CDR3 is CASRLDPSLAGQVSEGDEQYF. Written as DNA, the CDR3 is TGTGCAAGTCGCTTAGATCCTTCCTTGGCGGGACAGGTTTCGGAGGGGGACGAGCAGTACTTC.